This TCR delta chain was identified in a study of gamma-delta T cells after stem cell transplantation. Germline-derived CDR1 and CDR2 are GEAIGNYY and EKD. This CDR3 comprises 18 residues. V lost 0 bases, J lost 0 bases, and 10 bases stayed unmatched. This clone was counted between two and nine times. TCRdb fed the RT-PCR reads to CATT. The data contain fewer than 550 delta-chain clones, roughly 17% of them seen just once; the ten biggest clones take up over 45%. Sequencing was performed on gamma-delta T cells. J is TRDJ1 and V is TRDV2; 9 positions match TRDD3. This sequence originates from a human donor. It is not recorded whose cells these are; they may come from a transplant donor. CDR3 nucleotides: TGTGCCTGTGACACCTGGGAAACTGGGGGACACGACACCGATAAACTCATCTTT. Protein product: CACDTWETGGHDTDKLIF.